This is a list of T cell receptor beta chains from one sample in a study of blood T cell repertoires in COVID-19. Assay: immunoSEQ multiplex PCR; the TCRdb copy retains only in-frame clones and omits some. The sample has a few hundred thousand clones, approximately 90% seen once; the top ten hold more than 0.7%. Source material: peripheral blood. The receptors derive from a man aged 18 to 30 with COVID-19, enrolled during active disease. CDR3s include the opening cysteine and the closing phenylalanine or tryptophan.

TRBJ2-1,TRBV9,CASSTSRSSYNEQFF
TRBJ2-7,TRBV2,CASSDRGRYEQYF
TRBJ2-7,TRBV5-5,CASSALLVSEQYF
TRBJ2-7,TRBV11-2,CASSAGGTINYEQYF
TRBJ2-2,TRBV11-3,CASSLGSKGELFF
TRBJ1-5,TRBV19,CASSIGTRSTQPQHF
TRBJ2-2,TRBV6-1,CASSGETGGFLTGELFF
TRBJ2-5,TRBV15,CATSTTRDRGWGETQYF
TRBJ2-7,TRBV25-1,CASSEWQGTYEQYF
TRBJ2-7,TRBV5-1,CASSPGTTRSYEQYF
TRBJ2-5,TRBV24-1,CATSSTGLAGEETQYF
TRBJ2-2,TRBV24-1,CATSDSGQGANTGELFF
TRBJ2-3,TRBV3-1/TRBV3-2,CASSLTGTSTDTQYF
TRBJ2-7,TRBV12-3/TRBV12-4,CASRGDGQQYF
TRBJ1-2,TRBV10-2,CASGNPTGFGGYTF
TRBJ2-3,TRBV4-1,CASSPRQGTDTQYF
TRBJ1-6,TRBV5-1,CASSLDGRTYNSPLHF
TRBJ1-1,TRBV11-2,CASSLAYTEAFF
TRBJ2-1,TRBV12-3/TRBV12-4,CASSLKLVEQFF
TRBJ1-6,TRBV7-9,CASSLGSGKSSPLHF
TRBJ2-3,TRBV7-3,CASSSPLDAGGLDTQYF
TRBJ2-5,TRBV7-7,CASSLGRFERGQETQYF
TRBJ1-2,TRBV6-5,CAAQGGLYGYTF
TRBJ2-7,TRBV3-1/TRBV3-2,CASSQGAPGAYEQYF
TRBJ2-7,TRBV18,CASSGTNYEQYF
TRBJ2-1,TRBV9,CASSADRVSYNEQFF
TRBJ2-5,TRBV7-5,CVRSLILAAPGGEKETQYF
TRBJ1-5,TRBV11-2,CASSLDRGSNQPQHF
TRBJ2-2,TRBV24-1,CATGRSTGELFF
TRBJ1-2,TRBV21-1,CASRASGRWDSYGYTF
TRBJ2-1,TRBV6-4,CARDLPNNEQFF
TRBJ2-1,TRBV5-6,CASTITVVHEQFF
TRBJ2-2,TRBV7-8,CASSQREGAGELFF
TRBJ2-4,TRBV7-2,CASSLSSGLAKNIQYF
TRBJ1-4,TRBV20-1,CSASRQNEKLFF
TRBJ2-3,TRBV19,CASSPWGEETDTQYF
TRBJ2-5,TRBV11-3,CASSREETQYF
TRBJ2-1,TRBV9,CASSISGRTYNEQFF
TRBJ2-5,TRBV5-4,CASSLGGEQETQYF
TRBJ1-1,TRBV29-1,CSVGAGGNTEAFF
TRBJ2-7,TRBV18,CASSPPGDYYEQYF
TRBJ2-2,TRBV10-3,CAISESANTGELFF
TRBJ1-2,TRBV9,CASNPQPGTPYGYTF
TRBJ1-4,TRBV7-9,CASGLGHLIATNEKLFF
TRBJ2-2,TRBV5-4,CASSFDRNTGELFF
TRBJ1-1,TRBV24-1,CATSDATGIGSEAFF